Reported below is one TCR beta chain. The data were obtained in a study of T cell repertoires in aging, cancer and after chemotherapy. At the level of the study: The whole study produced a dataset of roughly 8.6 million TCR reads.

Per germline, CDR1 MRHNA and CDR2 SNTAGT. The CDR3 totals 13 residues. Trimming removed 4 bases from V and 4 bases from J; junction bases left unmatched: 0. Amplification of TCR beta used genomic DNA extracted from peripheral blood. Multiplex touch-down PCR with TRB-A/B primers amplified rearranged V-D-J TRB sequences. One entry per CDR3 protein, called by TCRdb with MiXCR from the multiplex PCR reads. The sample carries 12,000 or so distinct CDR3 sequences, 30% to 35% recorded once. The sequencing input was blood. This chain links TRBV6-4 with TRBJ2-2; TRBD1 matches 7 bases. The clonotype originates from a human donor in good health. The donor label of this sample is uncertain. The CDR3 here is CASSGDSTGELFF. In nucleotides, the CDR3 is TGTGCCAGCAGTGGGGACAGCACCGGGGAGCTGTTTTTT.